The 15 T cell receptor beta chains presented below share a single source sample, sequenced in a study of cytomegalovirus exposure and HLA in healthy donors. Clones were read by immunoSEQ multiplex PCR, and TCRdb kept only the in-frame ones, dropping some. The data show around 300,000 clones, with about 90% seen just once and roughly 1.2% held by the top ten. The material sequenced was PBMCs. These TCRs come from a woman aged 25 to 39 in good health and CMV-seropositive.

The chain combines TRBV5-1 with TRBJ2-3; 7 bases align to TRBD2. The germline V gene encodes CDR1 SGHRS and CDR2 YFSETQ. V shed 1 base, J shed 2 bases, and the junction held 7 bases outside the gene matches. The CDR3 is made up of 16 amino acids. The CDR3 reads CASSLSGGTLTDTQYF. The CDR3 DNA is TGCGCCAGCAGCTTGTCCGGGGGGACCCTCACAGATACGCAGTATTTT.

The rearrangement joins TRBV5-1 to TRBJ2-7; D is uncertain. V shed 4 bases and J shed 2 bases, with 7 bases lying between them. This CDR3 region has 12 residues. Germline V gives CDR1 SGHRS, CDR2 YFSETQ. CDR3 nucleotide sequence: TGCGCCAGCAGCCATGATACCTACGAGCAGTACTTC. Amino acid sequence: CASSHDTYEQYF.

The V gene is TRBV29-1, the J gene TRBJ2-2; TRBD2 matches 9 bases. There are 16 residues in the CDR3. V lost 2 bases and J lost 6; bases outside the gene matches: 10. Germline V gene data show CDR1 as SQVTM and CDR2 as ANQGSEA. For the CDR3, the DNA is TGCAGCGTTGAAAGTTGGGTTAGCGGGAGTGCCGGGGAGCTGTTTTTT. Its translation is CSVESWVSGSAGELFF.

V is TRBV5-1 and J is TRBJ2-3, with 12 bases aligning to TRBD2. This CDR3 has 16 amino acids. The V gene end was trimmed by 0 bases and the J gene end by 6 bases; junction bases not matched to a gene: 5. CDR1 is SGHRS and CDR2 is YFSETQ in the germline V gene. For the CDR3, the DNA is TGCGCCAGCAGCTTGGGGCTAGCGGGAGGGCCGGATACGCAGTATTTT. Translating gives CASSLGLAGGPDTQYF.

A single count supports this clone. The chain joins TRBV9 to TRBJ1-6, with 7 nucleotides matching TRBD1. Germline-derived CDR1 and CDR2 are SGDLS and YYNGEE. The CDR3 length is 14 residues. J gave up 7 bases and V 3 bases, and 4 bases lay outside the gene matches. The CDR3 spells CASSERDSNSPLHF. CDR3 nucleotides: TGTGCCAGCAGCGAAAGGGACAGCAATTCACCCCTCCACTTT.

This clone was recorded once. The DNA of the CDR3 is TGTGCCAGCAGCTCCCGGGACAGCAACCAAGAGACCCAGTACTTC. This sequence encodes CASSSRDSNQETQYF. This chain links TRBV9 with TRBJ2-5, with 7 bases lining up with TRBD1. From germline, CDR1 is SGDLS and CDR2 YYNGEE. Unmatched junction bases numbered 6, after V lost 4 bases and J lost 0 bases. The CDR3 has 15 amino acids. The whole variable domain, remainder taken from reference TRBV9 and TRBJ2-5, is DSGVTQTPKHLITATGQRVTLRCSPRSGDLSVYWYQQSLDQGLQFLIQYYNGEERAKGNILERFSAQQFPDLHSELNLSSLELGDSALYFCASSSRDSNQETQYFGPGTRLLVL.

The V and J genes are TRBV6-5 and TRBJ1-2; 7 bases align to TRBD1. This CDR3 is 15 amino acids long. Unmatched junction bases numbered 10, after V lost 5 bases and J lost 4 bases. Germline V gene data show CDR1 as MNHEY and CDR2 as SVGAGI. This chain's CDR3 is CASSREIQGGYGYTF. CDR3 DNA sequence: TGTGCCAGCAGTCGTGAGATCCAGGGGGGCTATGGCTACACCTTC.

The chain links TRBV2 to TRBJ1-4; no clear D. Germline CDR1 SNHLY, CDR2 FYNNEI. This CDR3 region has 13 residues. Trimming took 8 bases from V and 4 from J, leaving 11 bases between them. The CDR3 sequence: CASGEVLNEKLFF. CDR3 sequence (DNA): TGTGCCAGCGGGGAGGTACTTAATGAAAAACTGTTTTTT.

The gene calls are TRBV2 and TRBJ1-2; D remains unclear. CDR1 SNHLY and CDR2 FYNNEI come from the germline V gene. This CDR3 is 14 amino acids long. Between the trimmed V and J ends, which lost 2 bases and 5 bases, there was a span of 12 bases. DNA of the CDR3: TGTGCCAGCAGTGAATCAGCGGCCCCTTATGGCTACACCTTC. Translation gives CASSESAAPYGYTF.

The rearrangement uses TRBV7-9 and TRBJ2-7, with a tentative D call TRBD1 (6 bases). The V and J ends lost 5 bases and 2 bases respectively, with 28 bases between them. The CDR3 is 19 amino acids. The germline CDR1 and CDR2 sequences are SEHNR and FQNEAQ (reference sequence). CDR3 residues: CASSLSLLPGQVFTYEQYF. DNA for the CDR3: TGTGCCAGCAGCCTTAGCCTACTGCCGGGACAAGTATTCACCTACGAGCAGTACTTC.

The V gene is TRBV2, the J gene TRBJ2-7; the D is unclear. The V end was cut by 3 bases, the J end by 6 bases, with 6 bases between. The CDR3 is made up of 11 amino acids. Germline lookup yields CDR1 SNHLY and CDR2 FYNNEI. CDR3 nucleotide sequence: TGTGCCAGCAGTGATTTCTCCGAGCAGTACTTC. This sequence encodes CASSDFSEQYF.

V is TRBV2 and J is TRBJ1-5; 7 positions match TRBD1. Germline V lookup: CDR1 SNHLY, CDR2 FYNNEI. The CDR3 loop spans 17 amino acids. V shed 8 bases and J 0 bases; nucleotides not matched to a gene: 13. CDR3 in amino acids: CASLRGKTGNSNQPQHF. DNA for the CDR3: TGTGCCAGCCTCCGGGGGAAGACAGGGAATAGCAATCAGCCCCAGCATTTT. Complete variable domain (other parts from reference TRBV2 and TRBJ1-5): EPEVTQTPSHQVTQMGQEVILRCVPISNHLYFYWYRQILGQKVEFLVSFYNNEISEKSEIFDDQFSVERPDGSNFTLKIRSTKLEDSAMYFCASLRGKTGNSNQPQHFGDGTRLSIL.

The chain has TRBV15 and TRBJ1-2, with D possibly matching TRBD1 (5 bases). Between the trimmed V and J ends, which lost 2 bases and 3 bases, there was a span of 22 bases. This CDR3 has 18 residues. The germline CDR1 and CDR2 sequences are LNHNV and YYDKDF (reference sequence). The CDR3: CATSRQTSPGPTYYGYTF. CDR3 bases: TGTGCCACCAGCAGACAGACCTCACCGGGACCGACCTACTATGGCTACACCTTC.

The CDR3 nucleotides are TGTGCCAGCAGTATCGCGTGGACAGATACGCAGTATTTT. Amino acids: CASSIAWTDTQYF. The chain employs TRBV27 and TRBJ2-3, with no clear D. CDR1 and CDR2 (germline): MNHEY, SMNVEV (reference sequence). The CDR3 consists of 13 residues. V lost 5 bases, J lost 3 bases, and 9 bases lay in between.

This chain links TRBV9 with TRBJ1-2, with a tentative D call TRBD1 (5 bases). This CDR3 region has 15 residues. V lost 0 bases and J 1 base, leaving 10 bases between the germline ends. The germline gives CDR1 SGDLS, CDR2 YYNGEE. As DNA, the CDR3 is TGTGCCAGCAGCGTAGGGGGGAGGGGTAACTATGGCTACACCTTC. Amino acids: CASSVGGRGNYGYTF. The full variable domain, with the rest looked up from reference TRBV9 and TRBJ1-2, is DSGVTQTPKHLITATGQRVTLRCSPRSGDLSVYWYQQSLDQGLQFLIQYYNGEERAKGNILERFSAQQFPDLHSELNLSSLELGDSALYFCASSVGGRGNYGYTFGSGTRLTVV.